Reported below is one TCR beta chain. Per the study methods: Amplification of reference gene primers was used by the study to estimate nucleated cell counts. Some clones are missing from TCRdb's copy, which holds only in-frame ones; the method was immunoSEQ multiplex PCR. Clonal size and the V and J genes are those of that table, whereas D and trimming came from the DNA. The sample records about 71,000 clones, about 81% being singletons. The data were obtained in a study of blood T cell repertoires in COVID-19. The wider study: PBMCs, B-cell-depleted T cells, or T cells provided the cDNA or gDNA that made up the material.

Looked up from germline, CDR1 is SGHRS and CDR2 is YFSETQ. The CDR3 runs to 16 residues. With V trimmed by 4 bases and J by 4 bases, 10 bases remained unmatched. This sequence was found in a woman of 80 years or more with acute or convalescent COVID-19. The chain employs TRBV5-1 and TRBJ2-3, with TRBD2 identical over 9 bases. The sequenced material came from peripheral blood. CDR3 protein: CASSEGIAGGADTQYF. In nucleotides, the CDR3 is TGCGCCAGCAGCGAGGGTATCGCGGGAGGGGCAGATACGCAGTATTTT.